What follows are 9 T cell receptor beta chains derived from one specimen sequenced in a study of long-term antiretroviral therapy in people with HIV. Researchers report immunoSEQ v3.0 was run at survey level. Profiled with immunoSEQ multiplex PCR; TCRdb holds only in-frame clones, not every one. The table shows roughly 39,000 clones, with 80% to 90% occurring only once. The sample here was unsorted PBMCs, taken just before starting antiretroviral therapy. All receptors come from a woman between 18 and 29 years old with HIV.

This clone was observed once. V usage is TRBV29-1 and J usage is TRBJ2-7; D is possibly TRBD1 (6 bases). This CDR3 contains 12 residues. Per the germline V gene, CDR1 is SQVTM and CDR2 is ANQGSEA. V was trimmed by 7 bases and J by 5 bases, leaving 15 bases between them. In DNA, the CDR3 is TGCAGCGCTAAGACAGGCCCCCACGAGCAGTACTTC. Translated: CSAKTGPHEQYF.

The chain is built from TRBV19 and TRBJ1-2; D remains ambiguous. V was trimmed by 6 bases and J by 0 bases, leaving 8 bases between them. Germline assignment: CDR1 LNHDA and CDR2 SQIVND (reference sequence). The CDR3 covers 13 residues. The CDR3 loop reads CASRTTANYGYTF. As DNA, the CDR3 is TGTGCCAGTAGAACCACAGCTAACTATGGCTACACCTTC.

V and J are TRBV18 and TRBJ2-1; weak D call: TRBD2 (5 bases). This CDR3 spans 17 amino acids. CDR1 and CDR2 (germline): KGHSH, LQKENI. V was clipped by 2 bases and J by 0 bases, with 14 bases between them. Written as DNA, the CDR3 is TGTGCCAGCTCACCATTGTCGAGGGCCCTCTCCTACAATGAGCAGTTCTTC. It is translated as CASSPLSRALSYNEQFF.

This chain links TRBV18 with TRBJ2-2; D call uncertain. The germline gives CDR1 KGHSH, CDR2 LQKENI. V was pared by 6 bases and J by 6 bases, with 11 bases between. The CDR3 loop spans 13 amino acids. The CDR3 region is CASSRQNSGELFF. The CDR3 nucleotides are TGTGCCAGCTCCCGCCAAAATTCCGGGGAGCTGTTTTTT.

CDR3 region: CASSEVDGAFGDEPQHF. The DNA for the CDR3 is TGTGCCAGCAGTGAAGTTGATGGGGCGTTCGGAGATGAGCCCCAGCATTTT. This chain joins TRBV6-1 and TRBJ1-5, with a weak D call TRBD1 (5 bases). There are 17 residues in the CDR3. Germline CDR1 and CDR2: MNHNS and SASEGT. The V end lost 1 base, the J end lost 8 bases, and 21 bases lay between the germline ends.

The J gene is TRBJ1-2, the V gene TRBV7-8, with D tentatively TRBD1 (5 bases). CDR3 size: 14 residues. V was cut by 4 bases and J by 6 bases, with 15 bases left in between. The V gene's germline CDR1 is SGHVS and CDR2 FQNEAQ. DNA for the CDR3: TGTGCCAGCAGCTCTAGGACAAATCTTGATGGCTACACCTTC. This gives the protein CASSSRTNLDGYTF.

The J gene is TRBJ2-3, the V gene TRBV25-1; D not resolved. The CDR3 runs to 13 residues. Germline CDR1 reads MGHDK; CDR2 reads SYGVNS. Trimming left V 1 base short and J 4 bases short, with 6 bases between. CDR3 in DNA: TGTGCCAGCAGTGAATTCGGGTCAGATACGCAGTATTTT. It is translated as CASSEFGSDTQYF.

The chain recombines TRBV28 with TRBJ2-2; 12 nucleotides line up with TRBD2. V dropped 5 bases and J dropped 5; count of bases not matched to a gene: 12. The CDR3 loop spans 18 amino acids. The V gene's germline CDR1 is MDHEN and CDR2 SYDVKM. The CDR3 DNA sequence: TGTGCCAGCAGTAAAATTCGCGGACTAGCGGGAAGAACCGGGGAGCTGTTTTTT. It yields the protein CASSKIRGLAGRTGELFF.

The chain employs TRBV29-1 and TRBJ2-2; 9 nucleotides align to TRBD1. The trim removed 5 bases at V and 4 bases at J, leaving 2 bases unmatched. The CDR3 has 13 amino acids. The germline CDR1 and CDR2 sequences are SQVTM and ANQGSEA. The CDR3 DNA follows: TGCAGCGTTCTGACAGGGGGCACCGGGGAGCTGTTTTTT. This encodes CSVLTGGTGELFF.